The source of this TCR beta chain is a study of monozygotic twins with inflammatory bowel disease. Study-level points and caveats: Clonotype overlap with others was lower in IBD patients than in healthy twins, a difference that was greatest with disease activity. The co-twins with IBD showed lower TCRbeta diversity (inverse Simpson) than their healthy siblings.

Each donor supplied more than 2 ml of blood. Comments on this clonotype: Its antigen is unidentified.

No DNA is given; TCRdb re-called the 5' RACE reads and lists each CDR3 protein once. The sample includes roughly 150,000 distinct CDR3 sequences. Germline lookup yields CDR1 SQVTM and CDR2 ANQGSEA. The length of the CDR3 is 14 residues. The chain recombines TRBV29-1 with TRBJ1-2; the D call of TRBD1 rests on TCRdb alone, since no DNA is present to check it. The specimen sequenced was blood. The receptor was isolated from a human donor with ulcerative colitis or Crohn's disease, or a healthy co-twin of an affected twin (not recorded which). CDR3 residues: CSVVPPDRDYGYTF.